This T cell receptor (beta chain) was captured in a study of glioma-infiltrating T cells. Using RNA template, CDR3s of TCR alpha and beta were amplified with iRepertoire arm-PCR. A single record per CDR3 protein comes from TCRdb applying MiXCR to the multiplex PCR reads. The sample includes more than 350,000 distinct CDR3 sequences, about 40% of them seen just once. This clonotype came up many times. V was shortened by 5 bases and J by 0 bases, with 12 bases between the two germline ends. CDR1 and CDR2 from the germline V gene are MDHEN and SYDVKM. The CDR3 runs to 15 residues. The sequenced sample consisted of glioma tissue, nonneoplastic brain tissue, or PBMCs (not recorded which). This TCR was sampled from a human donor with low-grade glioma or glioblastoma, undergoing nonglioma brain surgery, or in good health (not recorded which). This rearrangement joins TRBV28 to TRBJ2-3; perhaps TRBD1 as D (6 bases). As DNA, the CDR3 is TGTGCCAGCAGTCCCCCGGGGACAAGCACAGATACGCAGTATTTT. Protein sequence: CASSPPGTSTDTQYF.